Following are 7 T cell receptor beta chains from one sample sequenced in a study of OX40 agonist ivuxolimab in advanced cancers. The protocol was immunoSEQ multiplex PCR, while the TCRdb copy is restricted to in-frame clones and leaves out a portion. Of 50,000 to 75,000 clones in the sample, about nine tenths were seen once. The sequencing here drew on CD4+ or CD8+ T cells sorted from blood, taken in a trial of the OX40 agonist ivuxolimab. These receptors were taken from an adult with an advanced solid tumor such as melanoma, head and neck, liver or kidney cancer.

V and J are TRBV9 and TRBJ2-7; 8 bases agree with TRBD2. V gave up 0 bases and J gave up 5 bases; unmatched junction bases: 10. There are 16 residues in the CDR3. Germline CDR1 and CDR2: SGDLS and YYNGEE. The CDR3 loop reads CASSVVGSGGTNEQYF. The CDR3 DNA follows: TGTGCCAGCAGCGTAGTCGGGAGCGGGGGTACCAACGAGCAGTACTTC.

V is TRBV5-1 and J is TRBJ1-1; 9 bases map to TRBD1. The CDR3 consists of 15 residues. The V gene's germline CDR1 is SGHRS and CDR2 YFSETQ. V was clipped by 3 bases and J by 1 base; unmatched bases: 4. DNA of the CDR3: TGCGCCAGCAGCTGGGGGACAGGGCAGAACACTGAAGCTTTCTTT. Translated, it gives CASSWGTGQNTEAFF. The complete variable domain, with remaining parts taken from reference TRBV5-1 and TRBJ1-1, reads KAGVTQTPRYLIKTRGQQVTLSCSPISGHRSVSWYQQTPGQGLQFLFEYFSETQRNKGNFPGRFSGRQFSNSRSEMNVSTLELGDSALYLCASSWGTGQNTEAFFGQGTRLTVV.

This chain joins TRBV10-2 and TRBJ1-1, with TRBD1 matching over 7 bases. The trim removed 9 bases at V and 4 bases at J, leaving 8 bases unmatched. Germline values: CDR1 WSHSY, CDR2 SAAADI. This CDR3 region has 13 residues. The DNA for the CDR3 is TGCGCCAGTACCGGGACAGACATCACTGAAGCTTTCTTT. Its protein is CASTGTDITEAFF.

The chain employs TRBV11-2 and TRBJ2-5; D remains ambiguous. V dropped 5 bases and J dropped 3 bases, with 16 bases sitting between them. The CDR3 length is 15 residues. Germline lookup yields CDR1 SGHAT and CDR2 FQNNGV. CDR3 DNA: TGTGCCAGCAGCCGAGGTGTCGGACCCGAAGAGACCCAGTACTTC. Its translation: CASSRGVGPEETQYF.

This CDR3 is CASSPGQNKETQYF. The CDR3 coding sequence is TGTGCCAGCTCACCAGGACAGAATAAAGAGACCCAGTACTTC. The chain carries TRBV18 and TRBJ2-5, with a weak D call TRBD1 (6 bases). This CDR3 spans 14 amino acids. The V end was cut by 2 bases, the J end by 3 bases, with 10 bases between. The germline V gene encodes CDR1 KGHSH and CDR2 LQKENI. Based on the CDR3 plus reference TRBV18 and TRBJ2-5, the full variable domain is NAGVMQNPRHLVRRRGQEARLRCSPMKGHSHVYWYRQLPEEGLKFMVYLQKENIIDESGMPKERFSAEFPKEGPSILRIQQVVRGDSAAYFCASSPGQNKETQYFGPGTRLLVL.

The chain uses TRBV6-5 and TRBJ2-5; 9 positions match TRBD1. This CDR3 is 14 amino acids long. The ends lost 6 bases at V and 6 bases at J; junction bases unmatched: 8. Germline CDR1 MNHEY, CDR2 SVGAGI. The chain's CDR3 is CASRPTGGRKTQYF. Here the CDR3 DNA reads TGTGCCAGCAGACCAACAGGGGGCCGGAAGACCCAGTACTTC.

The chain links TRBV29-1 to TRBJ1-2; D uncertain. The V and J ends lost 7 bases and 1 base respectively, with 13 bases between them. This CDR3 region has 13 residues. Germline lookup yields CDR1 SQVTM and CDR2 ANQGSEA. This CDR3 is CSADRTVNYGYTF. CDR3 in DNA: TGCAGCGCTGACCGGACCGTTAACTATGGCTACACCTTC.